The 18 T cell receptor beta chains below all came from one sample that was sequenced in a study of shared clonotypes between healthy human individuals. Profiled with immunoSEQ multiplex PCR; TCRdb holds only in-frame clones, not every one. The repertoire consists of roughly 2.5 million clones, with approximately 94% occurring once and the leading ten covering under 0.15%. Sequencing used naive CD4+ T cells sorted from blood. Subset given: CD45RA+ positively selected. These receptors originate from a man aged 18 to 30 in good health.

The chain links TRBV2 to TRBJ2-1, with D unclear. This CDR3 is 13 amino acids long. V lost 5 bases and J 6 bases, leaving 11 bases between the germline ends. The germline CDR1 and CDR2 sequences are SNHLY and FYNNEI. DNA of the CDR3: TGTGCCAGCAGTATCCTTAGGGTCAATGAGCAGTTCTTC. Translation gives CASSILRVNEQFF.

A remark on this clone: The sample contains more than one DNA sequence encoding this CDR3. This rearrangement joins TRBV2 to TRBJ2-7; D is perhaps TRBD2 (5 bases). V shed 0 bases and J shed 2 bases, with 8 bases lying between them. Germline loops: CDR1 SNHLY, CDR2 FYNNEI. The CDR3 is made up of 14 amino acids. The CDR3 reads CASSEAGVPYEQYF. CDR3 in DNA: TGTGCCAGCAGTGAAGCGGGAGTGCCCTACGAGCAGTACTTC.

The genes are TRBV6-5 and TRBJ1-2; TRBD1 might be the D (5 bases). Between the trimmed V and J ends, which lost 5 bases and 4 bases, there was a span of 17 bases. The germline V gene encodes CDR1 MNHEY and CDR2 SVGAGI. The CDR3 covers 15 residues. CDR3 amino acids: CASSVRDPRLYGYTF. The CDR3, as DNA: TGTGCCAGCAGTGTCCGGGACCCAAGGCTCTATGGCTACACCTTC.

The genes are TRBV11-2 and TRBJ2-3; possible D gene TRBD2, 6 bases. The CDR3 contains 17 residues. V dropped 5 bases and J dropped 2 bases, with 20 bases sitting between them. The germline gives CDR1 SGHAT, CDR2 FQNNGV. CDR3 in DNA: TGTGCCAGCAGCCAGGGTGTTGCCCAGCGGGCCACAGATACGCAGTATTTT. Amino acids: CASSQGVAQRATDTQYF.

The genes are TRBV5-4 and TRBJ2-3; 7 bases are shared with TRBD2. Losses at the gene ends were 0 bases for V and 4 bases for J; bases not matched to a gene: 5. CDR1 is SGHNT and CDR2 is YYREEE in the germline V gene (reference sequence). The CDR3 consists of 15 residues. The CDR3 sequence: CASSLGGGLPDTQYF. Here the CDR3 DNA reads TGTGCCAGCAGCTTGGGGGGGGGACTCCCAGATACGCAGTATTTT.

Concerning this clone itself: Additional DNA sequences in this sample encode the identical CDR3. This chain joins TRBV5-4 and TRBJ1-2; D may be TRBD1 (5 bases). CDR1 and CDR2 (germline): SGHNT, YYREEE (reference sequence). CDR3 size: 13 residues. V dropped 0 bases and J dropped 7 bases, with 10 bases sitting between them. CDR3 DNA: TGTGCCAGCAGCTTGGTGGGGGTTGGTGGCTACACCTTC. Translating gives CASSLVGVGGYTF.

CDR3 bases: TGTGCCAGCAGCCGTCGGCTAGCGGGGGAGCAGTACTTC. Translating it yields CASSRRLAGEQYF. The chain has TRBV9 and TRBJ2-7; the match to TRBD2 covers 9 bases. The CDR3 spans 13 residues. V trimming: 4 bases; J trimming: 7 bases; junction bases outside the gene matches: 6. Per germline, CDR1 SGDLS and CDR2 YYNGEE.

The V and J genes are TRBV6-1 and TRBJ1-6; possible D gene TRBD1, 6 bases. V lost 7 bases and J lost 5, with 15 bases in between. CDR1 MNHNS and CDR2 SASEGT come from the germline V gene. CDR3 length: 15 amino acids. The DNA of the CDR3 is TGTGCCAGCACCCGGGGGGGCGGGGATAATTCACCCCTCCACTTT. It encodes CASTRGGGDNSPLHF.

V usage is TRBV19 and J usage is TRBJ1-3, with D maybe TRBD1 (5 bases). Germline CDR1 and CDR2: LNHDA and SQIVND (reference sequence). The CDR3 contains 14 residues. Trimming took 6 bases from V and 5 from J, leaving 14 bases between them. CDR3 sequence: CASSSRDLRNTIYF. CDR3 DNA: TGTGCCAGTAGCTCCCGGGACCTGAGAAACACCATATATTTT.

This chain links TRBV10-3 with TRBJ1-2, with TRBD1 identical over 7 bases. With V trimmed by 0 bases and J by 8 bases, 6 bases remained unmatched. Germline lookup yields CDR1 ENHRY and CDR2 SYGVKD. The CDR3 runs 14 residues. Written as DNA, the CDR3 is TGTGCCATCAGTGAGTCTCGGACAGGTTACGGCTACACCTTC. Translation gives CAISESRTGYGYTF.

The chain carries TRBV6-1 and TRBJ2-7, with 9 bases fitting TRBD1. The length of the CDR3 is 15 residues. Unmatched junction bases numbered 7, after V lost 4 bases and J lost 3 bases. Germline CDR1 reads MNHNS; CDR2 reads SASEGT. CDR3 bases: TGTGCCAGCAGTGTCCGGGACAGGGATGTCTACGAGCAGTACTTC. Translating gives CASSVRDRDVYEQYF.

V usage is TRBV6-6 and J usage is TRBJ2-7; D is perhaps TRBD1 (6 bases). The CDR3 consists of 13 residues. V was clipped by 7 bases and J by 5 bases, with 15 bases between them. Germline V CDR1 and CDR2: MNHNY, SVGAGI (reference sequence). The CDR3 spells CASTPAGGDEQYF. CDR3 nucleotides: TGTGCCAGCACTCCGGCTGGGGGCGACGAGCAGTACTTC.

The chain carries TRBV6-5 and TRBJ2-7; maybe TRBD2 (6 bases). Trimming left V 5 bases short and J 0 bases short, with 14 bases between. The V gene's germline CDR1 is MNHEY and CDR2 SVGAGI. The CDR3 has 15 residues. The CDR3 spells CASSRGTGLSYEQYF. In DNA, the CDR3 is TGTGCCAGCAGTCGCGGGACCGGGCTCTCCTACGAGCAGTACTTC.

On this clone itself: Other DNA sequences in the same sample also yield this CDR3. The chain's CDR3 is CASSPPVSTDTQYF. CDR3 coding DNA: TGTGCCAGCTCCCCCCCTGTGAGCACAGATACGCAGTATTTT. The gene calls are TRBV18 and TRBJ2-3, with D hard to call. Germline values: CDR1 KGHSH, CDR2 LQKENI. CDR3 length: 14 residues. Trimming removed 6 bases from V and 0 bases from J, with 10 bases in between.

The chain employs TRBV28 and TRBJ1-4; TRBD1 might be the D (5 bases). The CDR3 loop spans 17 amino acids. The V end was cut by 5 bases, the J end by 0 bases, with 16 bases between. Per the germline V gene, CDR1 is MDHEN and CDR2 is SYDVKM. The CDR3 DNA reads TGTGCCAGCAGTCCGTGGACCCTAGGGGCAACTAATGAAAAACTGTTTTTT. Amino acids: CASSPWTLGATNEKLFF.

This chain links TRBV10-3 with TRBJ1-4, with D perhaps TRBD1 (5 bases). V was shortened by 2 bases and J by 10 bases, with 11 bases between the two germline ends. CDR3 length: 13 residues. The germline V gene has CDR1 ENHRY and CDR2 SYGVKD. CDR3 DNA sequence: TGTGCCATCAGTGAGGAACAGAGGGGAAAACTGTTTTTT. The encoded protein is CAISEEQRGKLFF.

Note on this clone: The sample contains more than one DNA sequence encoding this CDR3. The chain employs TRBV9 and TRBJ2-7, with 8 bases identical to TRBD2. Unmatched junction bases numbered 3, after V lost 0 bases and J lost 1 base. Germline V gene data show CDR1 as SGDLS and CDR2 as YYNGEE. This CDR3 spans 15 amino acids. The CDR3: CASSVGSGGSYEQYF. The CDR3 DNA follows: TGTGCCAGCAGCGTAGGAAGCGGGGGTTCCTACGAGCAGTACTTC.

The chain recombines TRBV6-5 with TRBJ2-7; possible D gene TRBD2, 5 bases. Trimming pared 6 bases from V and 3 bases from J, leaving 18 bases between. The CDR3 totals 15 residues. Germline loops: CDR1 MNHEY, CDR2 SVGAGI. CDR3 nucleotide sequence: TGTGCCAGCAGAGGCCCCTTGGGAGCGCGCTACGAGCAGTACTTC. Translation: CASRGPLGARYEQYF.